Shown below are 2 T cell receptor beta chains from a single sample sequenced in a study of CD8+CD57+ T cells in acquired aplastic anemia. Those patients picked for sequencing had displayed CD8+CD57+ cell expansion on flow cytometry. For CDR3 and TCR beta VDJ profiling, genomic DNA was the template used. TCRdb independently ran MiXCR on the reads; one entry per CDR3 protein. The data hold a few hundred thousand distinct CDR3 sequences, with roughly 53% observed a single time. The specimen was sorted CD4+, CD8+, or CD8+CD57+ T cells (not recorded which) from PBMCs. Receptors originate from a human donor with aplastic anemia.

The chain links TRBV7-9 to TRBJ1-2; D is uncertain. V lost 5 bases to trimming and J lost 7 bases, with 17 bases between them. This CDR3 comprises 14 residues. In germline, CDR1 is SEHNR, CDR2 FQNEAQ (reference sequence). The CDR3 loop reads CASSLPKGIGGYTF. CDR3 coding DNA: TGTGCCAGCAGCCTACCAAAGGGCATAGGTGGCTACACCTTC.

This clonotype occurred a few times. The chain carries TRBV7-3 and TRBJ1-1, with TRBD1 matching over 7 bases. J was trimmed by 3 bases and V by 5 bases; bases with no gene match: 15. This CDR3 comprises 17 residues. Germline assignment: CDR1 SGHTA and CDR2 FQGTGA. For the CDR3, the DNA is TGTGCCAGCAGCGCCTACCCCGGGACAGTACCCTACACTGAAGCTTTCTTT. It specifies CASSAYPGTVPYTEAFF.